A selection of T cell receptor beta chains follows, all from one sample in a study of shared clonotypes between healthy human individuals. Assay used: immunoSEQ multiplex PCR; TCRdb lists only in-frame clones, some missing. The sample has roughly 890,000 clones, around 92% seen once. The sample comprised naive CD8+ T cells sorted from blood. Receptors were obtained from a man aged 25-45 years in good health. Each CDR3 is given with its conserved first and last residue. Fields, in order: D gene, clone size, V gene, J gene, CDR3 protein, CDR3 DNA. The D gene is left open where the match is weak. The listing skips clone size in some rows; elsewhere it reads once, few, many or a size class.

D gene: -
clone size: -
V gene: TRBV10-1
J gene: TRBJ2-7
CDR3 protein: CASSEAPASNAF
CDR3 DNA: TGCGCCAGCAGTGAAGCTCCCGCGAGTAACGCCTTC

D gene: -
clone size: -
V gene: TRBV7-9
J gene: TRBJ2-5
CDR3 protein: CASSLIPRDVEETQYF
CDR3 DNA: TGTGCCAGCAGCCTCATACCTAGGGACGTCGAAGAGACCCAGTACTTC

D gene: -
clone size: -
V gene: TRBV6-1
J gene: TRBJ2-5
CDR3 protein: CASSEVGWGEETQYF
CDR3 DNA: TGTGCCAGCAGTGAAGTAGGATGGGGAGAGGAGACCCAGTACTTC

D gene: -
clone size: -
V gene: TRBV28
J gene: TRBJ1-5
CDR3 protein: CASSYFNQPQHF
CDR3 DNA: TGTGCCAGCAGTTACTTCAATCAGCCCCAGCATTTT

D gene: -
clone size: -
V gene: TRBV5-1
J gene: TRBJ2-1
CDR3 protein: CASSSEPIRMTSYNEQFF
CDR3 DNA: TGCGCCAGCAGCTCCGAGCCAATAAGGATGACCTCCTACAATGAGCAGTTCTTC

D gene: -
clone size: few
V gene: TRBV27
J gene: TRBJ1-5
CDR3 protein: CASSSIGWPQHF
CDR3 DNA: TGTGCCAGCAGTTCAATAGGTTGGCCCCAGCATTTT

D gene: -
clone size: -
V gene: TRBV18
J gene: TRBJ2-1
CDR3 protein: CASSRWRNEQFF
CDR3 DNA: TGTGCCAGCTCACGTTGGAGGAATGAGCAGTTCTTC

D gene: -
clone size: -
V gene: TRBV5-1
J gene: TRBJ2-1
CDR3 protein: CASSFDGVNEQFF
CDR3 DNA: TGCGCCAGCAGCTTTGACGGGGTGAATGAGCAGTTCTTC

D gene: -
clone size: -
V gene: TRBV5-6
J gene: TRBJ2-1
CDR3 protein: CASSSGVQVRQFF
CDR3 DNA: TGTGCCAGCAGCTCCGGGGTGCAGGTGCGGCAGTTCTTC

D gene: -
clone size: -
V gene: TRBV5-1
J gene: TRBJ2-1
CDR3 protein: CASSFHPGQGRLVRYNEQFF
CDR3 DNA: TGCGCCAGCAGCTTCCACCCCGGCCAGGGTAGGCTAGTTCGCTACAATGAGCAGTTCTTC

D gene: TRBD2
clone size: once
V gene: TRBV29-1
J gene: TRBJ2-1
CDR3 protein: CSVEGGLAGIEQFF
CDR3 DNA: TGCAGCGTGGAAGGGGGACTAGCGGGGATTGAGCAGTTCTTC

D gene: -
clone size: -
V gene: TRBV7-9
J gene: TRBJ2-1
CDR3 protein: CASLDGSIPAYNEQFF
CDR3 DNA: TGTGCCAGCCTGGACGGTTCTATTCCAGCCTACAATGAGCAGTTCTTC

D gene: TRBD2
clone size: -
V gene: TRBV30
J gene: TRBJ2-1
CDR3 protein: CAWSNGGGFNEQFF
CDR3 DNA: TGTGCCTGGAGCAACGGGGGAGGGTTTAATGAGCAGTTCTTC

D gene: TRBD1
clone size: -
V gene: TRBV19
J gene: TRBJ2-7
CDR3 protein: CASRSGQGYGEQYF
CDR3 DNA: TGTGCCAGTAGGAGCGGACAGGGATATGGCGAGCAGTACTTC

D gene: TRBD2
clone size: -
V gene: TRBV9
J gene: TRBJ2-1
CDR3 protein: CASSGWTSGNEQFF
CDR3 DNA: TGTGCCAGCAGCGGTTGGACTAGCGGCAATGAGCAGTTCTTC

D gene: -
clone size: -
V gene: TRBV7-6
J gene: TRBJ2-7
CDR3 protein: CASSLEAHSYEQYF
CDR3 DNA: TGTGCCAGCAGCTTAGAGGCTCACTCCTACGAGCAGTACTTC

D gene: -
clone size: -
V gene: TRBV7-9
J gene: TRBJ2-7
CDR3 protein: CASSLGGSSEQYF
CDR3 DNA: TGTGCCAGCAGCTTAGGCGGCTCCTCGGAGCAGTACTTC

D gene: TRBD1
clone size: -
V gene: TRBV2
J gene: TRBJ2-7
CDR3 protein: CARRDRSSYEQYF
CDR3 DNA: TGTGCCAGAAGGGACAGGAGCTCCTACGAGCAGTACTTC

D gene: TRBD2
clone size: -
V gene: TRBV7-9
J gene: TRBJ2-5
CDR3 protein: CASSFPEAGGPDETQYF
CDR3 DNA: TGTGCCAGCAGCTTCCCGGAAGCGGGAGGGCCGGATGAGACCCAGTACTTC

D gene: -
clone size: -
V gene: TRBV2
J gene: TRBJ1-3
CDR3 protein: CAIAAGNTIYF
CDR3 DNA: TGTGCCATCGCTGCTGGAAACACCATATATTTT

D gene: TRBD1
clone size: -
V gene: TRBV4-1
J gene: TRBJ2-7
CDR3 protein: CASSQLLDRGYEQYF
CDR3 DNA: TGCGCCAGCAGCCAACTCCTGGACAGGGGCTACGAGCAGTACTTC

D gene: -
clone size: few
V gene: TRBV27
J gene: TRBJ2-7
CDR3 protein: CASSSFQGLGEQYF
CDR3 DNA: TGTGCCAGCAGTTCTTTCCAGGGGTTGGGCGAGCAGTACTTC

D gene: -
clone size: -
V gene: TRBV6-1
J gene: TRBJ1-1
CDR3 protein: CASSDGWGGAEAFF
CDR3 DNA: TGTGCCAGCAGTGACGGTTGGGGTGGGGCTGAAGCTTTCTTT